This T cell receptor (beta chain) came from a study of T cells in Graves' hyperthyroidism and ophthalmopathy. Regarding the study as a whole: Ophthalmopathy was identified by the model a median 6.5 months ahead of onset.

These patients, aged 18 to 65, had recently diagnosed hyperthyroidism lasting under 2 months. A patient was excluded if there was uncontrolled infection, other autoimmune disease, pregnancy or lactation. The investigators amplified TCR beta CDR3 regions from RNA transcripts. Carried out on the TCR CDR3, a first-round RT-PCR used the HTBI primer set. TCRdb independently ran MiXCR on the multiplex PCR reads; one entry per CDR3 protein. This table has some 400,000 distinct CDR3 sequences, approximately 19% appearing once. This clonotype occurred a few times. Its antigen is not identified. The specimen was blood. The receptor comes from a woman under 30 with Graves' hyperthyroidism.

The CDR3 here is CASGSRGGETQYF. CDR3 nucleotide sequence: TGTGCCAGCGGATCAAGGGGCGGGGAGACCCAGTACTTC. The chain joins TRBV6-8 to TRBJ2-5; D possibly uses TRBD1 or TRBD2 (5 bases each). The CDR3 spans 13 residues. Germline V gives CDR1 MNHGY, CDR2 SAAAGT. Trimming removed 8 bases at V and 5 bases at J, with 15 bases between.